The entry that follows covers one T cell receptor (beta chain) sequence. Unique molecular identifiers were attached to individual cDNA molecules. Each CDR3 protein is one row after TCRdb ran MiXCR on the 5' RACE reads. The repertoire includes around 50,000 distinct CDR3 sequences, 9.5% to 15% of them detected once, and around 3.8% sits in the top ten. The sample is drawn from a study of early T cells in non-severe SARS-CoV-2 infection. Study at large: From unsorted whole blood, bulk RNA was sequenced, and the chains remained unpaired.

V gave up 1 base and J gave up 3 bases; unmatched junction bases: 10. Germline V CDR1 and CDR2: SGHVS, FQNEAQ. The CDR3 has 17 amino acids. V is TRBV7-8 and J is TRBJ2-7; 9 nucleotides align to TRBD2. Sequenced input: whole blood. The TCR comes from an adult who was a healthcare worker with PCR-confirmed SARS-CoV-2 infection or an uninfected control (not recorded which). In DNA, the CDR3 is TGTGCCAGCAGCTTAGAGGAGGGGCTAGCGGGATTCTACGAGCAGTACTTC. This sequence encodes CASSLEEGLAGFYEQYF. The whole variable domain, remainder taken from reference TRBV7-8 and TRBJ2-7, is GAGVSQSPRYKVAKRGQDVALRCDPISGHVSLFWYQQALGQGPEFLTYFQNEAQLDKSGLPSDRFFAERPEGSVSTLKIQRTQQEDSAVYLCASSLEEGLAGFYEQYFGPGTRLTVT.